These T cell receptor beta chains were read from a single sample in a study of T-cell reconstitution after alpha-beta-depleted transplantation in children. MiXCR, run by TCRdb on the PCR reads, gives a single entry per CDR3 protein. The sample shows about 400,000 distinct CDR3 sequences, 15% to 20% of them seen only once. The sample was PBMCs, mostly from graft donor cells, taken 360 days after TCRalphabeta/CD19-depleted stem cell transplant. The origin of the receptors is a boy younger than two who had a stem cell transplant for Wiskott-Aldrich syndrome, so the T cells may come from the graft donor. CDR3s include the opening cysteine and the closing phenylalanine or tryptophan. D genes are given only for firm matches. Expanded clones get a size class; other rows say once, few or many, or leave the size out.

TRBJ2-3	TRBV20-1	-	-	CSAYGERVHTDTQYF	TGCAGTGCATATGGGGAGCGGGTCCATACAGATACGCAGTATTTT
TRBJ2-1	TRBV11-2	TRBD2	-	CASSSKAKGEREGPVNEQFF	TGTGCCAGCAGCTCAAAAGCCAAAGGAGAGCGGGAGGGCCCGGTCAATGAGCAGTTCTTC
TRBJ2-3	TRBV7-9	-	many	CASATAGQDTQYF	TGTGCCAGTGCCACCGCGGGCCAAGATACGCAGTATTTT
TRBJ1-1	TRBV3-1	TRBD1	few	CASSQLLRDREAFF	TGTGCCAGCAGCCAATTGCTCCGGGACAGAGAAGCTTTCTTT
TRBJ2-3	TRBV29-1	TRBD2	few	CSAQRAGGDTQYF	TGCAGCGCCCAACGGGCGGGAGGAGATACGCAGTATTTT
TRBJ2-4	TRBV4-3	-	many	CASSQDLPESFAKNIQYF	TGCGCCAGCAGCCAAGATTTGCCGGAGAGTTTCGCCAAAAACATTCAGTACTTC
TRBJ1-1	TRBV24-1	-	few	CATRTGTYTEAFF	TGTGCCACCCGAACGGGGACCTACACTGAAGCTTTCTTT
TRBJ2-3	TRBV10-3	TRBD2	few	CATLAGAPDTQYF	TGTGCCACCCTAGCGGGAGCCCCAGATACGCAGTATTTT
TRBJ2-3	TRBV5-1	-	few	CASSLGKDWDTDTQYF	TGCGCCAGCAGCTTGGGCAAGGACTGGGACACAGATACGCAGTATTTT
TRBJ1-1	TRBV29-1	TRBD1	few	CSAADRGGPEAFF	TGCAGCGCCGCGGACAGGGGAGGCCCTGAAGCTTTCTTT
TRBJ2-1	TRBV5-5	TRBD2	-	CASRSSGSFIPFF	TGTGCCAGCAGGTCTAGCGGGAGTTTTATCCCGTTCTTC
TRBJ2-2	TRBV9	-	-	CASSVGPRPGTGELFF	TGTGCCAGCAGCGTAGGTCCTAGGCCCGGCACCGGGGAGCTGTTTTTT
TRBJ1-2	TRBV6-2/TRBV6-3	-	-	CASKRTASNYGYTF	TGTGCCAGCAAGAGGACAGCATCTAACTATGGCTACACCTTC
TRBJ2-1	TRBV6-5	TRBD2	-	CASSYSGGAYNEQFF	TGTGCCAGCAGTTATAGCGGGGGGGCCTACAATGAGCAGTTCTTC
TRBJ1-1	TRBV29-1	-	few	CSVRGSEGHTEAFF	TGCAGCGTTCGCGGATCGGAAGGCCACACTGAAGCTTTCTTT
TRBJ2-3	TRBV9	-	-	CASSERRYAGNTDTQYF	TGTGCCAGCAGTGAGCGGCGGTACGCGGGTAACACAGATACGCAGTATTTT
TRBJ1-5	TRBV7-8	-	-	CASSPTRNQPQHF	TGTGCCAGCAGCCCGACCCGCAATCAGCCCCAGCATTTT
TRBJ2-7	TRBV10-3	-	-	CAISESARGYEQYF	TGTGCCATCAGTGAGTCAGCGCGAGGCTACGAGCAGTACTTC
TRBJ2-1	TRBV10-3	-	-	CASKGGASSSYNEQFF	TGTGCCTCCAAGGGCGGGGCGTCGAGCTCCTACAATGAGCAGTTCTTC
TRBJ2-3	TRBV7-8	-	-	CASSKTAVFSQDTQYF	TGTGCCAGCAGTAAGACAGCGGTCTTTTCACAAGATACGCAGTATTTT
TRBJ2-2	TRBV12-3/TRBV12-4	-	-	CASSSLGGELFF	TGTGCCAGCAGTTCCTTGGGCGGGGAGCTGTTTTTT
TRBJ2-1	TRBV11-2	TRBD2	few	CASSFQKLAGYNEQFF	TGTGCCAGCAGCTTTCAAAAACTAGCGGGCTACAATGAGCAGTTCTTC
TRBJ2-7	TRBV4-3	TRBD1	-	CASSLGQGAPYEQYF	TGCGCCAGCAGCCTTGGACAGGGGGCCCCCTACGAGCAGTACTTC
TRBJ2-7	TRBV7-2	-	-	CASSFRQDVKGGYEQYF	TGTGCCAGCAGTTTCCGCCAAGACGTGAAGGGGGGATACGAGCAGTACTTC
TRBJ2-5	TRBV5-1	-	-	CASSFGRGKEETQYF	TGCGCCAGCAGCTTCGGCCGGGGGAAGGAAGAGACCCAGTACTTC
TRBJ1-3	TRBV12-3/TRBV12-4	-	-	CASSFPGTTSGNTIYF	TGTGCCAGCAGTTTCCCCGGGACAACCTCTGGAAACACCATATATTTT
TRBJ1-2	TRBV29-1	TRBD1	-	CSVGTAPWGYTF	TGCAGCGTCGGGACAGCTCCATGGGGCTACACCTTC
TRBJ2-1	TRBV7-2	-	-	CASSLGSYPNSYNEQFF	TGTGCCAGCAGCTTGGGTAGCTATCCCAACTCCTACAATGAGCAGTTCTTC
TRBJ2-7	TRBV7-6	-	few	CASSLKGPEQYF	TGTGCCAGCAGCTTAAAAGGACCCGAGCAGTACTTC
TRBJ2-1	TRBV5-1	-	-	CASSLRKTSKSYNEQFF	TGCGCCAGCAGCTTGAGAAAGACGAGTAAATCCTACAATGAGCAGTTCTTC
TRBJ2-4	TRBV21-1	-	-	CASSKPLGTGLATLLAKNIQYF	TGTGCCAGCAGCAAACCCTTGGGAACGGGACTAGCTACATTACTAGCCAAAAACATTCAGTACTTC
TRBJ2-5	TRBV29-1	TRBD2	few	CSVGPRLAGETQYF	TGCAGCGTGGGGCCGAGACTAGCGGGAGAGACCCAGTACTTC
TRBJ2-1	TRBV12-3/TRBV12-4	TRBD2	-	CASSHPLAGAKGGSYNEQFF	TGTGCCAGCAGTCACCCACTAGCGGGGGCCAAAGGGGGCTCCTACAATGAGCAGTTCTTC
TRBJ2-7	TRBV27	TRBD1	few	CARRGGDSYSYEQYF	TGTGCCAGGAGGGGTGGGGACAGCTATTCTTACGAGCAGTACTTC
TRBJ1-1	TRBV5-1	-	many	CASKQSGTVPEAFF	TGCGCCAGCAAACAGTCCGGGACGGTTCCTGAAGCTTTCTTT
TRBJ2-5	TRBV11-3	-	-	CASSLGQAATQYF	TGTGCCAGCAGCTTAGGACAGGCGGCGACCCAGTACTTC
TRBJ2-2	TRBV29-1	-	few	CSVARTRNTGELFF	TGCAGCGTTGCCCGAACGAGGAACACCGGGGAGCTGTTTTTT
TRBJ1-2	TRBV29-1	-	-	CSVEERGSYGYTF	TGCAGCGTCGAAGAAAGGGGTAGCTATGGCTACACCTTC
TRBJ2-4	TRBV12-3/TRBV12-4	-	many	CASSFHRVLKNIQYF	TGTGCCAGCAGCTTCCACAGGGTACTCAAAAACATTCAGTACTTC
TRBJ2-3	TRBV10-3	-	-	CAISASWGTSTDTQYF	TGTGCCATCAGTGCGTCTTGGGGGACTAGCACAGATACGCAGTATTTT